The 11 T cell receptor beta chains in this list originate from one sample, sequenced in a study of persistence of HIV-infected CD4 T cells. Sequencing used immunoSEQ version 4 in survey mode. The protocol was immunoSEQ multiplex PCR, while the TCRdb copy is restricted to in-frame clones and leaves out a portion. Counted here are around 39,000 clones, approximately 78% occurring once; the ten biggest clones make up just under 1%. Overlapping HIV-1 Gag 15-mer peptides at approximately 0.96 ug per peptide per mL were used. Memory cells lacking CD40L and CD69 with high CD45RO were sorted. Which antigens these TCRs recognize remains unknown. The sequences come from cultured CD4+ T cells from PBMCs, collected from a patient who received antiretroviral therapy. Every receptor here comes from an adult with HIV. The donor label of this sample is uncertain.

The gene calls are TRBV18 and TRBJ2-5; the D gene could be TRBD1 or TRBD2 (5 bases each). Trimming shortened V by 6 bases and J by 5 bases, and 10 bases separated the two germline ends. Germline V gene sequence: CDR1 KGHSH, CDR2 LQKENI. This CDR3 is 12 amino acids long. CDR3 sequence: CASSGTRETQYF. CDR3 bases: TGTGCCAGCTCCGGGACGCGGGAGACCCAGTACTTC. Using reference TRBV18 and TRBJ2-5 for the parts outside the CDR3, the full variable domain is NAGVMQNPRHLVRRRGQEARLRCSPMKGHSHVYWYRQLPEEGLKFMVYLQKENIIDESGMPKERFSAEFPKEGPSILRIQQVVRGDSAAYFCASSGTRETQYFGPGTRLLVL.

The J gene is TRBJ1-1, the V gene TRBV5-1, with D uncertain. This CDR3 contains 14 residues. Trimming stripped 1 base from V and 1 base from J, with 8 bases between. The germline gives CDR1 SGHRS, CDR2 YFSETQ. CDR3 amino acids: CASSLSAANTEAFF. The CDR3 bases are TGCGCCAGCAGCTTGAGTGCAGCGAACACTGAAGCTTTCTTT. Using reference TRBV5-1 and TRBJ1-1 for the parts outside the CDR3, the full variable domain is KAGVTQTPRYLIKTRGQQVTLSCSPISGHRSVSWYQQTPGQGLQFLFEYFSETQRNKGNFPGRFSGRQFSNSRSEMNVSTLELGDSALYLCASSLSAANTEAFFGQGTRLTVV.

V usage is TRBV30 and J usage is TRBJ1-6, with D perhaps matching TRBD1 (6 bases). With 4 bases removed from V and 1 base from J, the gap between germline ends came to 20 bases. The CDR3 covers 18 residues. The germline V gene encodes CDR1 GTSNPN and CDR2 SVGIG (reference sequence). This CDR3 reads CAWKFSRGRISYNSPLHF. The CDR3 region has the DNA TGTGCCTGGAAGTTCTCCCGGGGGCGGATATCCTATAATTCACCCCTCCACTTT. Full variable domain (outside the CDR3, taken from reference TRBV30 and TRBJ1-6): SQTIHQWPATLVQPVGSPLSLECTVEGTSNPNLYWYRQAAGRGLQLLFYSVGIGQISSEVPQNLSASRPQDRQFILSSKKLLLSDSGFYLCAWKFSRGRISYNSPLHFGNGTRLTVT.

V gene TRBV7-8 combines with J gene TRBJ1-3; D is unresolved. V was trimmed by 4 bases and J by 9 bases, leaving 16 bases between them. This CDR3 is 14 amino acids long. CDR1 and CDR2 (germline): SGHVS, FQNEAQ. Here the CDR3 DNA reads TGTGCCAGCAGCTCCTACCGACCGGGCTCCACCATATATTTT. It is translated as CASSSYRPGSTIYF.

The chain links TRBV5-1 to TRBJ1-3, with 8 bases that match TRBD1. The germline V gene has CDR1 SGHRS and CDR2 YFSETQ. V lost 4 bases and J lost 4; bases outside the gene matches: 4. The length of the CDR3 is 14 residues. The CDR3 is CASSPDRVGNTIYF. CDR3 nucleotides: TGCGCCAGCAGCCCGGACAGGGTGGGAAACACCATATATTTT.

This chain links TRBV7-8 with TRBJ2-4, with TRBD2 matching 10 bases. Per germline, CDR1 SGHVS and CDR2 FQNEAQ. With V trimmed by 5 bases and J by 5 bases, 6 bases remained unmatched. CDR3 size: 15 residues. The CDR3 DNA sequence: TGTGCCAGCAGCCTACCACTAGCGGGGCAAAACATTCAGTACTTC. It is translated as CASSLPLAGQNIQYF.

The rearrangement joins TRBV5-3 to TRBJ2-7, with D possibly being TRBD2 (5 bases). TRBV5-3 is annotated as an ORF whose role is uncertain. V lost 4 bases and J 0 bases, leaving 14 bases between the germline ends. The CDR3 runs to 15 residues. CDR3 protein: CARSPSRKSSYEQYV. CDR3 nucleotide sequence: TGTGCCAGAAGCCCTAGCAGAAAAAGCTCCTACGAGCAGTACGTC.

The V gene is TRBV12-3 or TRBV12-4, the J gene TRBJ1-2; D gene unclear. There are 13 residues in the CDR3. V was pared by 6 bases and J by 7 bases, with 15 bases between. CDR3: CASSSDRTRGYTF. The CDR3 DNA is TGTGCCAGCAGCTCCGACCGGACTCGTGGCTACACCTTC.

V usage is TRBV4-2 and J usage is TRBJ2-3, with 9 bases lining up with TRBD2. This CDR3 contains 15 residues. In germline, CDR1 is LGHNA, CDR2 YNFKEQ. Unmatched junction bases numbered 5, after V lost 2 bases and J lost 5 bases. The DNA of the CDR3 is TGTGCCAGCAGCCAATCGGCGGGGGGGCAAGATACGCAGTATTTT. Protein: CASSQSAGGQDTQYF.

The chain recombines TRBV6-5 with TRBJ1-2; tentative D call: TRBD1 (6 bases). V was clipped by 6 bases and J by 4 bases, with 15 bases between them. The CDR3 contains 14 residues. Germline lookup yields CDR1 MNHEY and CDR2 SVGAGI. The CDR3 protein is CASRRGGQSYGYTF. DNA of the CDR3: TGTGCCAGCAGGAGGGGGGGGCAGAGCTATGGCTACACCTTC.

The V call is TRBV14, the J call TRBJ1-3, with D tentatively TRBD1 (5 bases). Germline-derived CDR1 and CDR2 are SGHDN and FVKESK. The length of the CDR3 is 16 residues. Trimming stripped 1 base from V and 0 bases from J, with 10 bases between. The CDR3, as DNA: TGTGCCAGCAGCCAAGGCGGGGGGTTCTCTGGAAACACCATATATTTT. Protein sequence: CASSQGGGFSGNTIYF.